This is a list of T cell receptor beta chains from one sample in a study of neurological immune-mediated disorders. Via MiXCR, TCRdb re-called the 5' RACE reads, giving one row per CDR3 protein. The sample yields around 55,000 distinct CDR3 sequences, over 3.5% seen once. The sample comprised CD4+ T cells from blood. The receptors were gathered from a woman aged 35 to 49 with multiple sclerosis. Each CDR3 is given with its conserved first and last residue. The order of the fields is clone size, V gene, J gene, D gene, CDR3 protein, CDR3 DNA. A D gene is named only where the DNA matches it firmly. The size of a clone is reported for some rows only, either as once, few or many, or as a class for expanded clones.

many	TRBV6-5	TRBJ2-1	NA	CASSFRGNKHTNNEQFF	TGTGCCAGCAGTTTCAGGGGCAACAAACACACCAACAATGAGCAGTTCTTC
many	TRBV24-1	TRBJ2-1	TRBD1	CATSTAGRGLNEQFF	TGTGCCACCAGTACGGCGGGCAGGGGGTTGAATGAGCAGTTCTTC
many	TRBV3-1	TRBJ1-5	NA	CASSQDGGPQHF	TGTGCCAGCAGCCAAGATGGGGGGCCCCAGCATTTT
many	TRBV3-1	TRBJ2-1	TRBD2	CASSHWGGGSYNEQFF	TGTGCCAGCAGCCATTGGGGGGGGGGCTCCTACAATGAGCAGTTCTTC
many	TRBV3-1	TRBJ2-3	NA	CASSQDLPGTYTDTQYF	TGTGCCAGCAGCCAAGATCTGCCGGGAACCTACACAGATACGCAGTATTTT
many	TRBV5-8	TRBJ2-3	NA	CASSSKPGPPYTDTQYF	TGTGCCAGCAGCTCCAAGCCGGGGCCTCCTTACACAGATACGCAGTATTTT
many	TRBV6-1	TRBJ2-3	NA	CASRLAGQGTDTQYF	TGTGCCAGCAGACTAGCGGGACAGGGGACAGATACGCAGTATTTT
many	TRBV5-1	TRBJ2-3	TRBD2	CASSRIAGGNPSTDTQYF	TGCGCCAGCAGCCGAATAGCGGGGGGTAACCCTAGCACAGATACGCAGTATTTT
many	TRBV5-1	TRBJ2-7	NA	CASTLNSYEQYF	TGCGCCAGCACTCTTAACAGCTACGAGCAGTACTTC
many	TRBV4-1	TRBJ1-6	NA	CASSTGQNHYNSPLHF	TGCGCCAGCAGCACCGGACAGAATCACTATAATTCACCCCTCCACTTT
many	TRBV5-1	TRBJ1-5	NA	CASSLGGEGQPQHF	TGCGCCAGCAGCTTGGGAGGGGAGGGGCAGCCCCAGCATTTT
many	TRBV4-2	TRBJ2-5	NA	CASSRQIQETQYF	TGTGCCAGCAGCCGACAGATTCAAGAGACCCAGTACTTC
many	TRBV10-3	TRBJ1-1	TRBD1	CAIREGAGTEAFF	TGTGCCATCAGGGAGGGGGCAGGCACTGAAGCTTTCTTT
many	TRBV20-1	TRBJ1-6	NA	CSARNSGTDLNSPLHF	TGCAGTGCTAGAAATTCCGGGACGGACCTGAATTCACCCCTCCACTTT
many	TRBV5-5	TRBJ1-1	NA	CASSFRIDNTEAFF	TGTGCCAGCAGCTTTAGGATCGATAACACTGAAGCTTTCTTT
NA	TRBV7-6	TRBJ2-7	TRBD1	CASSQGGRDSVEQYF	TGTGCCAGCAGCCAAGGGGGCCGGGACAGCGTCGAGCAGTACTTC
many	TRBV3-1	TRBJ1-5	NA	CASSQDGLRGGQPQHF	TGTGCCAGCAGCCAAGACGGGTTAAGGGGCGGTCAGCCCCAGCATTTT
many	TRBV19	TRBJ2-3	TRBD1	CASSRRQGGTDTQYF	TGTGCCAGTAGTAGACGACAGGGGGGCACAGATACGCAGTATTTT
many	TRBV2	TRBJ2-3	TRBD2	CASGGVLYTQYF	TGTGCCAGCGGGGGGGTCCTTTATACGCAGTATTTT
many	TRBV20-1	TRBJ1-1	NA	CSASPNRVMNTEAFF	TGCAGTGCTAGCCCCAACAGGGTTATGAACACTGAAGCTTTCTTT
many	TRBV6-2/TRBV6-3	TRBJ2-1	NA	CASSSGGGRYNEQFF	TGTGCCAGCAGCTCAGGGGGCGGGAGGTACAATGAGCAGTTCTTC
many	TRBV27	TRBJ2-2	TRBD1	CASHPGGIAGELFF	TGTGCCAGCCACCCAGGGGGCATCGCCGGGGAGCTGTTTTTT
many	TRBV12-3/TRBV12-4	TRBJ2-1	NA	CASSPVALGNEQFF	TGTGCCAGCAGTCCCGTGGCCCTCGGAAATGAGCAGTTCTTC
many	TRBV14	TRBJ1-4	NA	CASSPNTNEKLFF	TGTGCCAGCAGCCCTAACACAAATGAAAAACTGTTTTTT
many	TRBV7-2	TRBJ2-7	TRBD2	CASSSWASGGAIWEQYF	TGTGCCAGCAGCTCCTGGGCTAGCGGGGGGGCCATCTGGGAGCAGTACTTC
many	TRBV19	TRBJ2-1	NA	CASTAPLGAHSYNEQFF	TGTGCCAGTACCGCTCCCCTGGGGGCACACTCCTACAATGAGCAGTTCTTC
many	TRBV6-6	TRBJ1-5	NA	CASSWQPGTQPQHF	TGTGCCAGCAGTTGGCAGCCAGGCACTCAGCCCCAGCATTTT
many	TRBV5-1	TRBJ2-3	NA	CASSPQRRGDTQYF	TGCGCCAGCAGCCCACAGCGGAGGGGAGATACGCAGTATTTT
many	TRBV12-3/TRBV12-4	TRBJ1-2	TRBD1	CASGTGGIYGYTF	TGTGCCAGCGGAACAGGGGGCATCTATGGCTACACCTTC
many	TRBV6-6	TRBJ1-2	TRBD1	CASSYLTADRANYGYTF	TGTGCCAGCAGTTACTTGACCGCGGACAGGGCAAACTATGGCTACACCTTC
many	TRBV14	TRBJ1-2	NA	CASSATVYGGYTF	TGTGCCAGCAGCGCGACAGTATATGGTGGCTACACCTTC
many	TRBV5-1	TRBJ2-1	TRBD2	CASSLEAGGPGNEQFF	TGCGCCAGCAGCTTGGAAGCGGGGGGGCCGGGCAATGAGCAGTTCTTC
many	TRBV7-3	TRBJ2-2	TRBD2	CASSRSGGGIPGELFF	TGTGCCAGCAGCCGGAGCGGGGGGGGCATCCCCGGGGAGCTGTTTTTT
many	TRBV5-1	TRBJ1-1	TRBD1	CASRYTGDTEAFF	TGCGCCAGCAGGTATACAGGGGACACTGAAGCTTTCTTT
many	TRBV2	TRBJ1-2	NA	CASAVTRNYGYTF	TGTGCCAGCGCTGTAACGAGGAACTATGGCTACACCTTC
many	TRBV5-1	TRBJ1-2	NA	CASSLEGRGRVSGYTF	TGCGCCAGCAGCTTGGAGGGCAGGGGCAGGGTGAGCGGCTACACCTTC
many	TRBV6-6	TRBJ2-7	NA	CASSYSAVDYSYEQYF	TGTGCCAGCAGTTACTCCGCCGTAGATTACTCCTACGAGCAGTACTTC
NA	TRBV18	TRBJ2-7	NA	CASSPPTLGGYEQYF	TGTGCCAGCTCACCACCAACCTTAGGGGGTTACGAGCAGTACTTC
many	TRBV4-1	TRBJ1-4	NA	CASSQGDLPNEKLFF	TGCGCCAGCAGCCAAGGGGACCTACCAAATGAAAAACTGTTTTTT
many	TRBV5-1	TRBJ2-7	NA	CASSSSGQGTHEQYF	TGCGCCAGCAGCTCCTCAGGGCAGGGGACCCACGAGCAGTACTTC
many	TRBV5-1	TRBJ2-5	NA	CASSLGRGRETQYF	TGCGCCAGCAGCTTGGGCAGGGGAAGGGAGACCCAGTACTTC